These T cell receptor beta chains were read from a single sample in a study of blood T cell repertoires in COVID-19. Only in-frame clones appear in the TCRdb table, and some are missing; sequencing was by immunoSEQ multiplex PCR. The table lists 150,000 to 200,000 clones, roughly 77% of them singletons, with 5.5% to 7% in the top ten. The sequenced sample was peripheral blood. Source of these receptors: a woman between 40 and 55 years old with COVID-19, enrolled during active disease. CDR3s include the opening cysteine and the closing phenylalanine or tryptophan. A D gene is named only where the DNA matches it firmly. For some rows the clone size is stated as once, few or many, or as a class when expanded; others skip it.

CASRLLQGDCGYTF TGTGCCAGCCGCCTCCTACAGGGAGATTGTGGCTACACCTTC TRBV21-1 NA TRBJ1-2 NA 14
CASSPPLVGRKTDTQYF TGTGCCAGCTCACCACCGCTCGTAGGCAGGAAAACAGATACGCAGTATTTT TRBV18 NA TRBJ2-3 NA 17
CASSLGWTEAFF TGTGCCAGTAGTCTGGGCTGGACTGAAGCTTTCTTT TRBV19 NA TRBJ1-1 NA 12
CASSRDLSGIQETQYF TGCGCCAGCAGCAGAGATCTTTCCGGGATCCAAGAGACCCAGTACTTC TRBV5-1 NA TRBJ2-5 few 16
CASKWTSGGATPLDTQYF TGTGCCAGCAAATGGACTAGCGGGGGGGCAACCCCTTTGGATACGCAGTATTTT TRBV27 TRBD2 TRBJ2-3 NA 18
CASRSGQVYEKLFF TGTGCCTCAAGATCGGGACAGGTGTATGAAAAACTGTTTTTT TRBV19 TRBD1 TRBJ1-4 NA 14
CASSETSGTYEQYF TGTGCCAGCAGTGAGACTAGCGGTACCTACGAGCAGTACTTC TRBV2 TRBD2 TRBJ2-7 NA 14
CASSQDRYNSPLHF TGCGCCAGCAGCCAGGACAGGTATAATTCACCCCTCCACTTT TRBV4-3 TRBD1 TRBJ1-6 once 14
CASRPDRLNTEAFF TGTGCCAGCAGGCCCGACAGGTTGAACACTGAAGCTTTCTTT TRBV7-2 NA TRBJ1-1 NA 14
CASSPDSSGNTIYF TGTGCCAGCTCACCAGACAGCTCTGGAAACACCATATATTTT TRBV18 NA TRBJ1-3 few 14
CASRTLDRLLGQYF TGTGCCAGCAGAACCCTCGACAGGTTATTAGGGCAGTACTTC TRBV2 NA TRBJ2-7 NA 14
CASSEGLAGVGEQFF TGTGCCAGCAGTGAGGGACTAGCGGGAGTGGGTGAGCAGTTCTTC TRBV2 TRBD2 TRBJ2-1 NA 15
CASSLAGGPDTQYF TGTGCCAGCTCACTAGCGGGGGGGCCAGATACGCAGTATTTT TRBV18 TRBD2 TRBJ2-3 NA 14
CASSIDGKAGRFPNEQFF TGTGCCAGTAGTATAGATGGGAAGGCAGGGAGGTTCCCCAATGAGCAGTTCTTC TRBV19 NA TRBJ2-1 NA 18
CASSPGTGIWETQYF TGTGCCAGCTCACCGGGTACAGGGATATGGGAGACCCAGTACTTC TRBV18 NA TRBJ2-5 once 15
CASSLGGSGGSPYEQYF TGCGCCAGCAGCCTTGGTGGTAGCGGGGGCTCGCCCTACGAGCAGTACTTC TRBV4-1 TRBD2 TRBJ2-7 NA 17
CASSLPPGGSGEQYF TGTGCCAGCAGCTTGCCACCCGGGGGTTCGGGCGAGCAGTACTTC TRBV5-4 NA TRBJ2-7 NA 15
CASSPDSPINSPLHF TGCGCCAGCAGCCCGGACAGCCCCATTAATTCACCCCTCCACTTT TRBV5-1 NA TRBJ1-6 NA 15
CASSTGDSPNEKLFF TGTGCCAGCAGCACCGGAGACAGCCCTAATGAAAAACTGTTTTTT TRBV5-8 NA TRBJ1-4 NA 15
CASSYSPTGQPQHF TGTGCCAGCAGTTACAGCCCTACAGGGCAGCCCCAGCATTTT TRBV6-5 NA TRBJ1-5 NA 14
CASSEGARGYEQYF TGTGCCAGCAGTGAAGGGGCCAGGGGCTACGAGCAGTACTTC TRBV2 NA TRBJ2-7 NA 14
CASSQAAVYEQYF TGTGCCAGCAGCCAGGCGGCCGTTTACGAGCAGTACTTC TRBV3-1/TRBV3-2 NA TRBJ2-7 NA 13
CASNRQNTGELFF TGTGCCAGCAACCGACAGAACACCGGGGAGCTGTTTTTT TRBV27 NA TRBJ2-2 NA 13
CASSLQTGAEKLFF TGTGCCAGCAGCTTGCAGACAGGGGCAGAAAAACTGTTTTTT TRBV7-9 TRBD1 TRBJ1-4 NA 14
CAIRRPNYGYTF TGTGCCATTCGGAGGCCTAACTATGGCTACACCTTC TRBV30 NA TRBJ1-2 NA 12
CASSVGTGVKGTQYF TGTGCCAGCAGCGTAGGGACAGGGGTCAAGGGGACCCAGTACTTC TRBV9 TRBD1 TRBJ2-5 NA 15
CASSSYRGEQETQYF TGCGCCAGCAGCTCATACAGGGGGGAGCAAGAGACCCAGTACTTC TRBV5-1 TRBD1 TRBJ2-5 NA 15
CASSQANRVMGRTEAFF TGTGCCAGCAGCCAAGCCAACCGGGTGATGGGTCGGACTGAAGCTTTCTTT TRBV3-1/TRBV3-2 NA TRBJ1-1 NA 17
CASGVRGSSTEAFF TGTGCCAGCGGGGTGAGAGGGTCGAGCACTGAAGCTTTCTTT TRBV7-9 NA TRBJ1-1 few 14
CASSSWTGGAGELFF TGTGCCAGCAGTTCTTGGACAGGAGGGGCCGGGGAGCTGTTTTTT TRBV6-5 NA TRBJ2-2 NA 15
CATKGGYGYTF TGTGCCACCAAGGGGGGGTACGGCTACACCTTC TRBV2 NA TRBJ1-2 NA 11
CASTHGAGVIGYTF TGTGCCAGTACCCATGGGGCGGGGGTGATTGGCTACACCTTC TRBV19 NA TRBJ1-2 NA 14